Shown below are 19 T cell receptor beta chains from a single sample sequenced in a study of response to subunit inactivated influenza vaccine. Via MiXCR, TCRdb re-called the RT-PCR reads, giving one row per CDR3 protein. The top ten clones hold 9.5% to 13% of a sample with about 650,000 distinct CDR3 sequences, about 15% of them seen once. This specimen was PBMCs from blood, taken 11 to 12 days after vaccination. Source of these receptors: a man aged 50 to 60 who received an inactivated influenza vaccine.

This chain connects TRBV11-2 to TRBJ2-1; TRBD2 matches 9 bases. This CDR3 region has 12 residues. The germline CDR1 and CDR2 sequences are SGHAT and FQNNGV. Trimming at V came to 6 bases and at J to 10 bases, leaving 4 bases not matched to a gene. In nucleotides, the CDR3 is TGTGCCAGCAGGCAAGGACTAGCGGAGCAGTTCTTC. It specifies CASRQGLAEQFF.

This clonotype was seen many times. The chain carries TRBV20-1 and TRBJ2-3; perhaps TRBD1 as D (6 bases). The CDR3 loop spans 12 amino acids. CDR1 is DFQATT and CDR2 is SNEGSKA in the germline V gene (reference sequence). The V end lost 5 bases, the J end lost 6 bases, and 12 bases lay between the germline ends. The DNA for the CDR3 is TGCAGTGCTGTAGGGGGATTCGATACGCAGTATTTT. This gives the protein CSAVGGFDTQYF.

The chain couples TRBV29-1 to TRBJ2-1; D is ambiguous. The germline CDR1 and CDR2 sequences are SQVTM and ANQGSEA. The CDR3 has 14 amino acids. V shed 4 bases and J shed 6 bases, with 16 bases lying between them. CDR3 amino acids: CSVARQPGRNEQFF. In nucleotides, the CDR3 is TGCAGCGTTGCAAGGCAGCCCGGGCGCAATGAGCAGTTCTTC.

CDR3 in DNA: TGTGCCAGCAGCTTGGAAATAAGTATCTCGGGCTACACCTTC. This translates into CASSLEISISGYTF. The chain employs TRBV5-5 and TRBJ1-2; D is undetermined. The CDR3 has 14 residues. CDR1 SGHKS and CDR2 YYEKEE come from the germline V gene (reference sequence). V was pared by 0 bases and J by 8 bases, with 14 bases between.

This clonotype showed up just a few times. V gene TRBV12-3 or TRBV12-4 combines with J gene TRBJ1-6; a weak D match, TRBD1 (5 bases). The CDR3 spans 16 residues. V lost 3 bases and J 6 bases, leaving 15 bases between the germline ends. The CDR3 region is CASSFFPGRINSPLHF. The CDR3 DNA is TGTGCCAGCAGTTTTTTCCCGGGACGGATTAATTCACCCCTCCACTTT.

This clonotype occurred a few times. As DNA, the CDR3 is TGTGCCAGTACTCGCGGCTCCTATAATTCACCCCTCCACTTT. It yields the protein CASTRGSYNSPLHF. The J gene is TRBJ1-6, the V gene TRBV7-2; D is undetermined. The CDR3 consists of 14 residues. The germline gives CDR1 SGHTA, CDR2 FQGNSA. Trimming took 9 bases from V and 0 from J, leaving 9 bases between them.

The gene calls are TRBV24-1 and TRBJ2-5, with 9 bases that match TRBD2. CDR3 size: 15 residues. CDR1 and CDR2 (germline): KGHDR, SFDVKD. Germline trimming cut 8 bases from V and 3 bases from J; bases unmatched to any gene: 9. The CDR3 nucleotides read TGTGCCACCAATGTTGGCGGCGGGGGGGAAGAGACCCAGTACTTC. Translation: CATNVGGGGEETQYF.

The chain is built from TRBV30 and TRBJ2-3; 7 positions agree with TRBD2. The CDR3 consists of 12 residues. Germline V gene data show CDR1 as GTSNPN and CDR2 as SVGIG (reference sequence). V trimming: 5 bases; J trimming: 4 bases; junction bases outside the gene matches: 3. Written as DNA, the CDR3 is TGTGCCTGGGGTCGGGGGGCAGATACGCAGTATTTT. Its protein product is CAWGRGADTQYF.

This clonotype was seen at least ten times. The chain links TRBV12-3 or TRBV12-4 to TRBJ2-2; the D gene is possibly TRBD1 (6 bases). The CDR3 runs 12 residues. With 6 bases removed from V and 6 bases from J, the gap between germline ends came to 8 bases. CDR3 sequence: CASRNRAGELFF. CDR3 nucleotide sequence: TGTGCCAGCAGGAACAGGGCCGGGGAGCTGTTTTTT.

This chain links TRBV4-1 with TRBJ2-2, with 11 bases that match TRBD2. J gave up 7 bases and V 2 bases, and 9 bases lay outside the gene matches. Per germline, CDR1 MGHRA and CDR2 YSYEKL. The CDR3 has 17 amino acids. The CDR3 DNA sequence: TGCGCCAGCAGCCAATACCTAGCGGGGGGAACGGGCGGGGAGCTGTTTTTT. This sequence encodes CASSQYLAGGTGGELFF.

The rearrangement links TRBV5-1 to TRBJ2-3; TRBD2 matches 9 bases. Losses at the gene ends were 6 bases for V and 1 base for J; bases not matched to a gene: 6. CDR1 and CDR2 from the germline V gene are SGHRS and YFSETQ. This CDR3 contains 15 residues. The CDR3 region has the DNA TGCGCCAGCAACCAACTAGCGGGTGGCACAGATACGCAGTATTTT. This gives the protein CASNQLAGGTDTQYF.

This clonotype was seen only a few times. V gene TRBV7-3 combines with J gene TRBJ2-1; 12 nucleotides match TRBD2. Germline CDR1 reads SGHTA; CDR2 reads FQGTGA. There are 15 residues in the CDR3. V trimming: 6 bases; J trimming: 5 bases; junction bases outside the gene matches: 5. For the CDR3, the DNA is TGTGCCAGCAGTTGGACTAGCGGGATAAACAATGAGCAGTTCTTC. It yields the protein CASSWTSGINNEQFF. The full variable domain, its missing parts supplied by reference TRBV7-3 and TRBJ2-1, is GAGVSQTPSNKVTEKGKYVELRCDPISGHTALYWYRQSLGQGPEFLIYFQGTGAADDSGLPNDRFFAVRPEGSVSTLKIQRTERGDSAVYLCASSWTSGINNEQFFGPGTRLTVL.

V usage is TRBV2 and J usage is TRBJ1-2, with a weak D call TRBD1 (5 bases). The CDR3 runs 15 residues. The V and J ends lost 9 bases and 6 bases respectively, with 23 bases between them. CDR1 is SNHLY and CDR2 is FYNNEI in the germline V gene. The CDR3 reads CASWGAQGRGDGYTF. The DNA of the CDR3 is TGTGCCAGTTGGGGAGCGCAGGGAAGGGGAGATGGCTACACCTTC.

The chain is built from TRBV6-2 or TRBV6-3 and TRBJ2-3; D is unclear. V was shortened by 3 bases and J by 2 bases, with 27 bases between the two germline ends. The germline V gene encodes CDR1 MNHEY and CDR2 SVGEGT. The CDR3 extends over 20 amino acids. This CDR3 is CASSYRRSGGWTNPTDTQYF. The CDR3 DNA reads as TGTGCCAGCAGTTATCGACGCTCTGGCGGATGGACGAATCCCACAGATACGCAGTATTTT.

This clonotype was seen only a few times. CDR3 sequence reads: CASSWVTGGYSGANVLTF. The CDR3 nucleotides are TGCGCCAGCAGCTGGGTGACAGGGGGTTACTCTGGGGCCAACGTCCTGACTTTC. This chain connects TRBV5-1 to TRBJ2-6; 9 positions agree with TRBD1. Per germline, CDR1 SGHRS and CDR2 YFSETQ. The CDR3 loop spans 18 amino acids. V shed 3 bases, J shed 0 bases, and the junction held 7 bases outside the gene matches.

This clonotype has a count of ten or more. V usage is TRBV12-3 or TRBV12-4 and J usage is TRBJ2-2, with 11 positions matching TRBD1. The CDR3 consists of 15 residues. V dropped 5 bases and J dropped 5; count of bases not matched to a gene: 4. For the CDR3, the DNA is TGTGCCAGCAGTACCGGACAGGGGGCGACCGGGGAGCTGTTTTTT. Its translation is CASSTGQGATGELFF.

This chain joins TRBV24-1 and TRBJ1-2; D remains ambiguous. V was shortened by 3 bases and J by 4 bases, with 11 bases between the two germline ends. This CDR3 contains 14 residues. CDR1 and CDR2 from the germline V gene are KGHDR and SFDVKD. The CDR3 sequence: CATSDPTRTYGYTF. The CDR3 nucleotides are TGTGCCACCAGTGATCCGACGCGGACCTATGGCTACACCTTC.

This sequence joins TRBV3-1 and TRBJ2-7, with no clear D. The CDR3 length is 15 residues. Trimming removed 5 bases at V and 0 bases at J, with 14 bases between. In germline, CDR1 is LGHDT, CDR2 YNNKEL (reference sequence). CDR3 region: CASSYWAANSYEQYF. As DNA, the CDR3 is TGTGCCAGCAGCTACTGGGCGGCCAACTCCTACGAGCAGTACTTC.

This sequence joins TRBV4-2 and TRBJ2-3, with 8 positions matching TRBD2. CDR3 size: 19 residues. J lost 2 bases, V lost 5 bases, and 18 bases had no gene match. CDR1 is LGHNA and CDR2 is YNFKEQ in the germline V gene. The CDR3 reads CASSNFQSHGTSNTDTQYF. Here the CDR3 DNA reads TGTGCCAGCAGCAACTTTCAGAGCCACGGGACTAGTAACACAGATACGCAGTATTTT.